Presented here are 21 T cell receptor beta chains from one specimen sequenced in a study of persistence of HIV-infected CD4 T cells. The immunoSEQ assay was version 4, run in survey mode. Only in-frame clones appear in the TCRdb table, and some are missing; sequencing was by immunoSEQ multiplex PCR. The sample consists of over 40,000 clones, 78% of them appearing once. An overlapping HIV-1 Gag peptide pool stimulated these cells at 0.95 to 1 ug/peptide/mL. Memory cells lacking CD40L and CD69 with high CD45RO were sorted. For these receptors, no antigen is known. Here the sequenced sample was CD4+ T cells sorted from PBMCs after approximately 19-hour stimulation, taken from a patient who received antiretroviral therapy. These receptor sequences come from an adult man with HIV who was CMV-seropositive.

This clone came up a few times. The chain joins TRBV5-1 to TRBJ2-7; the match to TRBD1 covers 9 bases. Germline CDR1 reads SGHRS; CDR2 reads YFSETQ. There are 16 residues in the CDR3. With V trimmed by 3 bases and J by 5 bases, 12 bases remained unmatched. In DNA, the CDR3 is TGCGCCAGCAGCTCTGGGACGAGGACAGGGGACAACGAGCAGTACTTC. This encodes CASSSGTRTGDNEQYF.

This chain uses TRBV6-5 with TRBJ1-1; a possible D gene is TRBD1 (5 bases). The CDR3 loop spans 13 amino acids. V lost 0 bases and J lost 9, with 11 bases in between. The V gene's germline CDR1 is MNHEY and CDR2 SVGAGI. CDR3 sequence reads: CASSYSIGEKAFF. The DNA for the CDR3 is TGTGCCAGCAGTTACTCGATAGGGGAGAAAGCTTTCTTT.

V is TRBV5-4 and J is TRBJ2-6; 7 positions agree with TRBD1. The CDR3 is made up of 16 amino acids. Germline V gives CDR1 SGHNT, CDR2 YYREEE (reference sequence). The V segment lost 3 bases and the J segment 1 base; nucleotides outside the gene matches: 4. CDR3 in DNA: TGTGCCAGCAGCTCCCCGACAGGGTCTGGGGCCAACGTCCTGACTTTC. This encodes CASSSPTGSGANVLTF.

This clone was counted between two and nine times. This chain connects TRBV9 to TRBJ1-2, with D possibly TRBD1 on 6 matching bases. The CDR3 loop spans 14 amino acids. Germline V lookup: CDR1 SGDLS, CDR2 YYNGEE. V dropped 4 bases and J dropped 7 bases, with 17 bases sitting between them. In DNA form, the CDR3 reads TGTGCCAGCAGCACTGGACAGTTGTCCTCTGGCTACACCTTC. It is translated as CASSTGQLSSGYTF.

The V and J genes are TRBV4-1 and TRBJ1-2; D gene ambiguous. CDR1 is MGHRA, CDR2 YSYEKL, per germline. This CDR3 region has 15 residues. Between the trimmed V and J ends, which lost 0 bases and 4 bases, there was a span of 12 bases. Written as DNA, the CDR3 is TGCGCCAGCAGCCAAGATTTTAACGGCGTCTATGGCTACACCTTC. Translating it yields CASSQDFNGVYGYTF.

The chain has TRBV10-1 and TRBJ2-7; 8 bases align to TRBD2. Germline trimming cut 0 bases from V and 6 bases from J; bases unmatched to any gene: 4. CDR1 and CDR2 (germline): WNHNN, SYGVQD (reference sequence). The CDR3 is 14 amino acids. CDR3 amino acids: CASSESGGAREQYF. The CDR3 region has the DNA TGCGCCAGCAGTGAGTCCGGGGGGGCCCGCGAGCAGTACTTC.

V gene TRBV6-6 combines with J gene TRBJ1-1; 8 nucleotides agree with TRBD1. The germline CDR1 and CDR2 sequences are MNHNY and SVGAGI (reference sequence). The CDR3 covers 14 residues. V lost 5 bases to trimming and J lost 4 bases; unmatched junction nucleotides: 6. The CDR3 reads CASSRQGTRTEAFF. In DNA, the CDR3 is TGTGCCAGCAGTCGACAGGGGACCCGCACTGAAGCTTTCTTT.

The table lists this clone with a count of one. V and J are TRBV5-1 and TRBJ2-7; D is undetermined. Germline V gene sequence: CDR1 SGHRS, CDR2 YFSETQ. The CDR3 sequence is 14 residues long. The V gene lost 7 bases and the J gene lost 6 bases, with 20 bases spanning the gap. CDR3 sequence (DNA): TGCGCCAGCTCACTGGGCCTGTCCAGTACCGAGCAGTACTTC. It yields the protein CASSLGLSSTEQYF.

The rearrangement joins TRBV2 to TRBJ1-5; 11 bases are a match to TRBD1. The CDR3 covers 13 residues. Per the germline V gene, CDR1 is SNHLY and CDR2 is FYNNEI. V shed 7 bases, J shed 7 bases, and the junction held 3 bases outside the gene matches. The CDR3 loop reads CASTGQGGQPQHF. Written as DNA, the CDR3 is TGTGCCAGCACGGGACAGGGGGGACAGCCCCAGCATTTT.

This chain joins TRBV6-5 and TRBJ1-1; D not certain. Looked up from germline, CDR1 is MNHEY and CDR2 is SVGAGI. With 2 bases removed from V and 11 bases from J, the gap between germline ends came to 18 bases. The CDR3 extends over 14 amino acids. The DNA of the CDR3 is TGTGCCAGCAGTTACGATGAGGGTGGCATCTCGGCTTTCTTT. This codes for CASSYDEGGISAFF.

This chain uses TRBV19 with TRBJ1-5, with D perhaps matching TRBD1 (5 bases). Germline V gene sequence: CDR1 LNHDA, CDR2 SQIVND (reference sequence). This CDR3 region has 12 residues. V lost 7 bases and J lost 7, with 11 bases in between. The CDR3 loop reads CASTGVGQPQHF. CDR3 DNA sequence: TGTGCCAGTACGGGGGTGGGGCAGCCCCAGCATTTT.

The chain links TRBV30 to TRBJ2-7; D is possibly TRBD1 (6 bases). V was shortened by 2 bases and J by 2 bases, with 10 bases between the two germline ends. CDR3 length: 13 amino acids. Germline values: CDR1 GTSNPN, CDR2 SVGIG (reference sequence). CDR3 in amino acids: CAWSYGQTYEQYF. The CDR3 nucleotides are TGTGCCTGGAGTTACGGACAGACCTACGAGCAGTACTTC.

As DNA, the CDR3 is TGCGCCAGCAGCTTGGCCGGTTCAACCAATGCGTTCTTC. Residues: CASSLAGSTNAFF. The chain recombines TRBV5-1 with TRBJ2-1; D is unresolved. Germline values: CDR1 SGHRS, CDR2 YFSETQ. The CDR3 has 13 residues. V was cut by 0 bases and J by 15 bases, with 16 bases left in between.

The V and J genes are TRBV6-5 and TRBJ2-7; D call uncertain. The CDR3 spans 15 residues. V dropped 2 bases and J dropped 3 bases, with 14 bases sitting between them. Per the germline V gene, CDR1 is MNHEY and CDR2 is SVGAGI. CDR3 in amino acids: CASSYNVQWIYEQYF. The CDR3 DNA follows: TGTGCCAGCAGTTACAATGTACAGTGGATCTACGAGCAGTACTTC.

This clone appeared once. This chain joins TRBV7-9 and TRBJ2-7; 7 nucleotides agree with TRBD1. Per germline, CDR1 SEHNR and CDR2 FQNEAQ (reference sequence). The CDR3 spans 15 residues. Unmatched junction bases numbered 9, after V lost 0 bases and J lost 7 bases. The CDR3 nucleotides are TGTGCCAGCAGCTTAGCGGGACAGAGCTCTTGGGAGCAGTACTTC. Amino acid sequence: CASSLAGQSSWEQYF.

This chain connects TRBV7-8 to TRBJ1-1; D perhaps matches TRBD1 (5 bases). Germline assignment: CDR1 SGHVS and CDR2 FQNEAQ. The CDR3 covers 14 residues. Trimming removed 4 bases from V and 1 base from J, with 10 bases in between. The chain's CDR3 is CASSYSGGNTEAFF. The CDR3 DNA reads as TGTGCCAGCAGCTATAGCGGGGGGAACACTGAAGCTTTCTTT.

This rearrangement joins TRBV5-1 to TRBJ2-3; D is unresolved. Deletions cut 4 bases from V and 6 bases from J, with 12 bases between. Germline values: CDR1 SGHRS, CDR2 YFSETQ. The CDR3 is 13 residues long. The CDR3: CASSLGHGDTQYF. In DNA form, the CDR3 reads TGCGCCAGCAGCCTCGGGCATGGGGATACGCAGTATTTT.

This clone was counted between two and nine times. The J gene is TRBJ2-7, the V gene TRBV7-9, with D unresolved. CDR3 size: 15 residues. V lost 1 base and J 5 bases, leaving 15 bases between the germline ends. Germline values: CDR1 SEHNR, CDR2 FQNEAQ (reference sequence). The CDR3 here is CASSLGRAHKDEQYF. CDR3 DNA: TGTGCCAGCAGCTTAGGCCGCGCCCACAAGGACGAGCAGTACTTC.

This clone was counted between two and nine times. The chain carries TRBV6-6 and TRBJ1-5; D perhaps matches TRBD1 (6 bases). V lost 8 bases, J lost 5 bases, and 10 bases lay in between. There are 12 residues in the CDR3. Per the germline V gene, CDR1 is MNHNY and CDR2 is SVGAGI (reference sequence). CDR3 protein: CASQKGDQPQHF. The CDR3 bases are TGTGCCAGCCAGAAGGGGGATCAGCCCCAGCATTTT.

CDR3 protein: CASSYSGGTGQGKQETQYF. The CDR3 nucleotides are TGTGCCAGCAGTTACTCGGGAGGGACAGGACAGGGGAAGCAAGAGACCCAGTACTTC. The genes are TRBV6-2 or TRBV6-3 and TRBJ2-5; 9 nucleotides align to TRBD1. Per the germline V gene, CDR1 is MNHEY and CDR2 is SVGEGT. This CDR3 has 19 amino acids. After removal of 0 bases from V and 2 bases from J, the junction contained 13 bases not matched to a gene.

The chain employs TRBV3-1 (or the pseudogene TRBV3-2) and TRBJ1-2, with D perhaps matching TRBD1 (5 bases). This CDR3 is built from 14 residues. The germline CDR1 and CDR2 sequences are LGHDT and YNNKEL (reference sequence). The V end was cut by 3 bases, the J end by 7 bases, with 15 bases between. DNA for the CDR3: TGTGCCAGCAGCCAGTTAGCAGGGATGGGTGGCTACACCTTC. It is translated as CASSQLAGMGGYTF.